This TCR beta chain was recovered during a study of metastatic and nonmetastatic thyroid tumors (TCRdb year 2020). Some background on the complete study: Repertoires were compared across peripheral blood and tumor or nodule tissue samples from malignant and benign thyroid patients.

General findings and caveats noted by the study authors: In both blood and tumor samples, malignant tumors were reported to have significantly higher TCR beta diversity than benign nodules.

This clone is described as medium-sized (0.01 to 0.1%). Its antigen remains unidentified. The input lacks base qualities; no much larger clone sits a single base away. Before undergoing thyroid surgery, none of the patients had been given any kind of treatment. Using T-cell receptor beta sequencing, the study looked back at clinical samples from patients collected from the early 2010s to the late 2010s. The library was produced with PCR. For sequencing, an Illumina HiSeq 4000 was employed. High-throughput sequencing was used to profile the CDR3 region of the TCR beta-chain in every patient. Concerning the study's data processing: The researchers built a classifier to tell apart papillary thyroid cancer patients with distant metastasis, based on CDR3 differences among clinicopathological groups. The Shannon index was used to measure repertoire diversity, and the Morisita-Horn index was used to measure how similar tumor and blood repertoires were. TCRdb passed the public sequencing reads through fastp at Q25 and MiXCR, retaining productive beta sequences. TCRdb's processing, not the study's, gives the V and J calls here. The sample table lists roughly 15,000 clones, roughly 24% of them with a count of one. The top ten hold around 7.7% of the sample.

This clonotype was obtained from a female donor with papillary thyroid cancer or a benign thyroid nodule (not recorded which). Some clones in this sample may be carry-over from other donors' samples. Sequences were obtained from tumor tissue.

Here the CDR3 is given as CASSLGGPYEQYF. The DNA sequence follows: TGTGCCAGCAGTTTAGGGGGTCCCTACGAGCAGTACTTC. The chain couples TRBV12-3 or TRBV12-4 to TRBJ2-7; the D gene cannot be named for sure. V sheds 1 base and J sheds 2 bases, leaving 6 bases between their ends. Inclusive of the bounding cysteine and phenylalanine, the CDR3 is 13 residues long. Only the CDR3 DNA stays, 39 bases, in frame from base 1.